The T cell receptor (beta chain) under discussion was sequenced for a study of T cells in Graves' hyperthyroidism and ophthalmopathy. Trimming removed 2 bases at V and 2 bases at J, with 9 bases between. The CDR3 loop spans 14 amino acids. TCR beta CDR3 sequences were amplified from RNA transcripts. The study used the HTBI primer set for a first-round RT-PCR of the TCR CDR3. TCRdb called the multiplex PCR reads again in MiXCR, with one record for every CDR3 protein. Among around 600,000 distinct CDR3 sequences, about 15% were seen once, and the ten largest hold about 12%. This clonotype was observed at least ten times. The antigen remains undetermined. Findings of the study overall: Through a model of 13 V-J features, ophthalmopathy was separated from stable hyperthyroidism.

The specimen sequenced was blood. This receptor was identified in a woman in her 50s with Graves' ophthalmopathy. The chain is built from TRBV12-3 or TRBV12-4 and TRBJ2-5; tentative D call: TRBD2 (5 bases). The CDR3 nucleotides are TGTGCCAGCAGTTTATTTCGGGATCAAGAGACCCAGTACTTC. It translates to CASSLFRDQETQYF.